This T cell receptor (beta chain) was obtained from a study of T cells in Graves' hyperthyroidism and ophthalmopathy. Study outcomes and limitations: Ophthalmopathy was separated from stable hyperthyroidism by a 13 V-J model.

Worth noting for this clonotype: Its specificity is not known.

The source material, RNA transcripts, was used to amplify TCR beta CDR3 regions. First-round RT-PCR of the TCR CDR3 relied on the HTBI primer set. Each CDR3 protein gets one entry after TCRdb re-called the multiplex PCR reads with MiXCR. Among about 290,000 distinct CDR3 sequences listed, 13% were seen once. Trimming at V came to 6 bases and at J to 4 bases, leaving 7 bases not matched to a gene. The CDR3 covers 14 residues. The germline V gene has CDR1 MNHEY and CDR2 SMNVEV (reference sequence). Uncontrolled infection, other autoimmune disease, pregnancy or lactation led to exclusion. Together with thyroid ultrasound, orbital computed tomography, serum thyroxine and TRAb, clinical symptoms were used for diagnoses. Blood was drawn at first hyperthyroidism diagnosis, before any ophthalmopathy symptoms.

The source material was blood. This sequence originates from a woman in her twenties or thirties with Graves' hyperthyroidism that later progressed to Graves' ophthalmopathy. The chain carries TRBV27 and TRBJ1-2; TRBD1 matches at 8 bases. DNA of the CDR3: TGTGCCAGCAGGCAGGGGGCAGGGGGCTATGGCTACACCTTC. Encoded protein: CASRQGAGGYGYTF.